This TCR beta chain was identified during a study of cytomegalovirus exposure and HLA in healthy donors. This CDR3 contains 10 residues. Trimming cost V 4 bases and J 4 bases, with 5 bases left between them. Germline V CDR1 and CDR2: SQVTM, ANQGSEA. Overall study findings and caveats: As was reported, the classifier diagnosed cytomegalovirus status with high specificity and sensitivity.

60 Vbeta and 13 Jbeta primers were used in PCR. Some clones are missing from TCRdb's copy, which holds only in-frame ones; the method was immunoSEQ multiplex PCR. Of approximately 100,000 clones listed, around 70% are singletons. This clone was recorded a few times. As yet, its antigen is unknown. This receptor was identified in a woman aged 70-85 years in good health and CMV-seropositive. Sample: PBMCs. The chain employs TRBV29-1 and TRBJ2-7; the D is unclear. CDR3 coding DNA: TGCAGCGTTGGTGAGTACGAGCAGTACTTC. Its translation is CSVGEYEQYF.